The 18 T cell receptor beta chains in this list originate from one sample, sequenced in a study of blood T cells in healthy people across ages. A sample-barcoded 5' primer and a J-beta primer mix were used in a second PCR of roughly 6 to 11 cycles. A single record per CDR3 protein comes from TCRdb applying MiXCR to the 5' RACE reads. The sample contains about 1 million distinct CDR3 sequences, approximately 26% of which appear only once. In addition, the sample was reused for a study of T cells of mothers and their children.

Sequenced input: blood. The receptors originated from a girl aged 2-10 years in good health.

This rearrangement joins TRBV4-1 to TRBJ1-6, with D unclear. CDR3 length: 16 residues. V was clipped by 2 bases and J by 7 bases, with 15 bases between them. The germline V gene has CDR1 MGHRA and CDR2 YSYEKL. The DNA of the CDR3 is TGCGCCAGCAGCCAACACAAGACATGGCAGAATTCACCCCTCCACTTT. This sequence encodes CASSQHKTWQNSPLHF.

The V and J genes are TRBV7-7 and TRBJ2-1, with TRBD2 matching over 10 bases. The end of the DNA is better explained by TRBJ2-5, so the J call may be wrong. The CDR3 is made up of 16 amino acids. Looked up from germline, CDR1 is SSHAT and CDR2 is FNYEAQ (reference sequence). Here the CDR3 reads CASSLTQRGGQETQYF. Written as DNA, the CDR3 is TGTGCCAGCAGCTTAACCCAGCGGGGGGGACAAGAGACCCAGTACTTC.

The rearrangement joins TRBV7-6 to TRBJ2-1; 8 bases fit TRBD2. Germline assignment: CDR1 SGHVS and CDR2 FNYEAQ. V was pared by 3 bases and J by 7 bases, with 11 bases of the junction left unmatched. CDR3 size: 16 residues. The CDR3 DNA sequence: TGTGCCAGCAGCTTTTTAGTCGGGAGGGCCGCTAATGAGCAGTTCTTC. It translates to CASSFLVGRAANEQFF.

The V gene is TRBV20-1, the J gene TRBJ2-7, with 8 positions matching TRBD2. The closer fit of TRBJ2-1 to the DNA end suggests the J call may be wrong. The CDR3 sequence is 17 residues long. The germline gives CDR1 DFQATT, CDR2 SNEGSKA (reference sequence). CDR3 DNA: TGCAGTGCTAATGGGGGAAGCGGGAGTGTATGGTACAATGAGCAGTTCTTC. Protein product: CSANGGSGSVWYNEQFF.

This clonotype came up a few times. V is TRBV12-3 or TRBV12-4 and J is TRBJ2-4; D is ambiguous. CDR3 length: 15 residues. V was clipped by 5 bases and J by 7 bases, with 18 bases between them. This CDR3 reads CASSGEGPFFNIQYF. The CDR3 nucleotides are TGTGCCAGCAGTGGGGAAGGGCCGTTTTTTAACATTCAGTACTTC.

The CDR3 DNA follows: TGCAGTGCCCATCCCAGCGGACAAGAGACCCAGTACTTC. Translation gives CSAHPSGQETQYF. The gene calls are TRBV20-1 and TRBJ2-5; the D gene is possibly TRBD2 (5 bases). This CDR3 spans 13 amino acids. Trimming left V 6 bases short and J 2 bases short, with 13 bases between. Germline loops: CDR1 DFQATT, CDR2 SNEGSKA (reference sequence).

This clonotype was found a few times. This chain joins TRBV2 and TRBJ1-3; TRBD1 matches 9 bases. This CDR3 comprises 17 residues. The ends lost 6 bases at V and 0 bases at J; junction bases unmatched: 9. Germline lookup yields CDR1 SNHLY and CDR2 FYNNEI. DNA of the CDR3: TGTGCCAGCAGACAACGGACAGGGGCTAACTCTGGAAACACCATATATTTT. Its protein product is CASRQRTGANSGNTIYF.

This clonotype has more than one count but fewer than ten. The germline gene is not matched at one end of the junction; a read error may be the cause. The V gene is TRBV28, the J gene TRBJ1-5; 7 bases line up with TRBD1. This CDR3 contains 13 residues. Germline V gene lookup returns CDR1 MDHEN and CDR2 SYDVKM. The CDR3: CASSEDTGAVPGF. DNA of the CDR3: TGTGCCAGCAGTGAAGATACAGGGGCCGTCCCGGGGTTT.

The chain employs TRBV5-6 and TRBJ2-1; 7 bases fit TRBD1. Near its end, the DNA agrees better with TRBJ2-5, so the J call may be wrong. From germline, CDR1 is SGHDT and CDR2 YYEEEE. The length of the CDR3 is 15 residues. CDR3 sequence: CASSFVDRAGETQYF. The CDR3 DNA is TGTGCCAGCAGCTTCGTTGACAGGGCAGGAGAGACCCAGTACTTC.

About this clonotype itself: Mismatch with germline at one junction end may stem from a read error. The chain has TRBV13 and TRBJ2-7; TRBD2 matches at 7 bases. The CDR3 spans 15 residues. Germline V gene sequence: CDR1 PRHDT, CDR2 FYEKMQ (reference sequence). The CDR3 sequence: CASSLKAGPAYEQCF. The CDR3, as DNA: TGTGCCAGCAGCTTAAAAGCGGGGCCCGCCTACGAGCAGTGCTTC. Looking up the rest from reference TRBV13 and TRBJ2-7 gives the full variable domain: AAGVIQSPRHLIKEKRETATLKCYPIPRHDTVYWYQQGPGQDPQFLISFYEKMQSDKGSIPDRFSAQQFSDYHSELNMSSLELGDSALYFCASSLKAGPAYEQCFGPGTRLTVT.

The chain uses TRBV2 and TRBJ2-5; 9 bases are a match to TRBD2. The CDR3 spans 15 residues. Trimming removed 9 bases from V and 2 bases from J; junction bases left unmatched: 10. Germline CDR1 is SNHLY and CDR2 is FYNNEI. This CDR3 is CASGGSGGRQETQYF. DNA of the CDR3: TGTGCCAGTGGGGGCAGCGGGGGGCGTCAAGAGACCCAGTACTTC.

The sample holds a few counts of this clonotype. The chain joins TRBV2 to TRBJ1-4; possible D gene TRBD1, 5 bases. Trimming took off 5 bases at V and 5 bases at J, with 9 bases between the two ends. The CDR3 consists of 13 residues. Germline V lookup: CDR1 SNHLY, CDR2 FYNNEI. For the CDR3, the DNA is TGTGCCAGCAGTTCCGGGGGGAATGAAAAACTGTTTTTT. This sequence encodes CASSSGGNEKLFF.

V is TRBV24-1 and J is TRBJ2-2, with a weak D call TRBD2 (6 bases). This CDR3 region has 17 residues. Germline V gives CDR1 KGHDR, CDR2 SFDVKD. Deletions cut 6 bases from V and 5 bases from J, with 21 bases between. This chain's CDR3 is CATSQGGNPSGTGELFF. The CDR3 DNA is TGTGCCACCAGTCAGGGCGGGAATCCCTCTGGTACCGGGGAGCTGTTTTTT.

This clonotype was observed a handful of times. J is TRBJ2-6 and V is TRBV7-9, with D perhaps matching TRBD1 or TRBD2 (5 bases each). The germline V gene has CDR1 SEHNR and CDR2 FQNEAQ (reference sequence). The CDR3 has 20 residues. V was cut by 3 bases and J by 0 bases, with 21 bases left in between. In DNA form, the CDR3 reads TGTGCCAGCAGCTTCTCTTTGGGTCAGGGAGTTGACTCTGGGGCCAACGTCCTGACTTTC. This gives the protein CASSFSLGQGVDSGANVLTF.

This clonotype was counted between two and nine times. The V and J genes are TRBV10-3 and TRBJ2-3; TRBD1 or TRBD2 may be the D gene (5 bases each). The CDR3 contains 14 residues. Germline values: CDR1 ENHRY, CDR2 SYGVKD. Trimming left V 6 bases short and J 4 bases short, with 14 bases between. CDR3 sequence reads: CAIRGTADPDTQYF. CDR3 coding DNA: TGTGCCATCAGGGGGACGGCGGACCCAGATACGCAGTATTTT.

This clonotype was observed a few times. The chain uses TRBV29-1 and TRBJ2-7; 7 nucleotides line up with TRBD2. Matching the DNA end better, TRBJ2-1 makes the J call doubtful. Germline V gene lookup returns CDR1 SQVTM and CDR2 ANQGSEA. The CDR3 runs 13 residues. CDR3 in DNA: TGCAGCGTTTGGGGGGGAAATGACAATGAGCAGTTCTTC. Residues: CSVWGGNDNEQFF.

The chain employs TRBV9 and TRBJ1-2; no firm D call. The CDR3 has 11 amino acids. Between the trimmed V and J ends, which lost 0 bases and 11 bases, there was a span of 8 bases. In germline, CDR1 is SGDLS, CDR2 YYNGEE. CDR3 loop: CASSVDEKYTF. The CDR3 nucleotides are TGTGCCAGCAGCGTAGACGAGAAATACACCTTC.

This clonotype was recorded a few times. This sequence joins TRBV29-1 and TRBJ1-2; D remains unclear. Germline V CDR1 and CDR2: SQVTM, ANQGSEA. The CDR3 is 13 residues long. V was shortened by 6 bases and J by 3 bases, with 14 bases between the two germline ends. The DNA of the CDR3 is TGCAGCGTCGCCCGCCAGGAGGACTATGGCTACACCTTC. Translating gives CSVARQEDYGYTF.